The entry below gives a single T cell receptor (beta chain) sequence along with its context. The antigen it recognizes is unknown. No much larger clone exists at a distance of one base, and base qualities are not known. This specimen belongs to a study of blood T cell repertoires in COVID-19 (dated by TCRdb to 2018 to 2021). As for the study more broadly: Samples from collaborators originated in the United States, Italy and Spain and spanned both the acute and convalescent phases of COVID-19. The material from the prospective study consisted of cDNA or gDNA derived from T cells, B-cell-depleted T cells, or PBMCs. Deeply sampled blood TCRbeta repertoires from subjects exposed to, actively infected with, or recovered from COVID-19 were included in the dataset. A freely available public database, intended as a resource for researchers studying the immune response to SARS-CoV-2, is where the repertoires were released. Samples were obtained from the ongoing ImmuneRACE study (first 160 participants) and from over 1,000 subjects provided by 6 global collaborators. Nearly every sample came with metadata listing a de-identified subject ID, COVID-19 status, age in years and sex. HLA class I and class II types, where available, came from metadata supplied by the sample provider rather than from assay-based typing.

One collaborating source in Seattle enrolled patients while the patients were actively infected and followed the patients over time throughout the course of disease. Whole blood was collected in K2EDTA tubes by collaborating institutions according to the institutions' own protocols. For TCRbeta analysis, collaborators shipped samples in one of three forms: frozen whole blood, isolated PBMCs, or DNA extracted from either of those sample types. TCRbeta CDR3 regions were amplified from genomic DNA using the immunoSEQ Assay, a bias-controlled multiplex PCR. As for the original processing: The number of nucleated cells in each sample was estimated by amplification of reference gene primers within the assay. Sequence reads were collapsed and filtered to measure the absolute abundance of every unique TCRbeta CDR3 rearrangement. Productive Simpson clonality was computed per sample as the square root of Simpson's diversity index over productive rearrangements. Here the immuneACCESS table is served through TCRdb, limited to in-frame sequences with V and J called. Missing clones are a known gap in these copies; in checked studies unresolved V genes cover under half, and the rest lacks a known reason. V and J calls and clone size come straight from that table; D and trimming were deduced from the DNA. This sample comprises 250,000 to 350,000 clones, around 85% of them detected only once. The ten largest clones take up approximately 0.94% of the sample.

General findings and caveats noted by the study authors: The quantity of clinical and demographic metadata differed by source and by participant and was supplied without curation.

Based on the germline V gene (reference sequence), the CDR1 and CDR2 sequences are SGHKS and YYEKEE. There are 15 amino acids in the CDR3, from cysteine to phenylalanine inclusive. Kept here is only the CDR3 DNA, which spans 45 bases and is read in frame from base 1. Relative to germline, V is 4 bases shorter and J is 7 bases shorter, with 20 bases between their ends. The origin of this receptor is a human donor with COVID-19, enrolled during active disease. The donor label of this sample is uncertain. What was sequenced was peripheral blood. The rearrangement combines TRBV5-5 with TRBJ1-2; a weak D assignment points to TRBD1 (6 bases agree). The DNA is TGTGCCAGCAGCCGGACGGGGCCGTTAGGGGGTGGCTACACCTTC. It codes for CASSRTGPLGGGYTF.